A single sample gave rise to the 12 T cell receptor beta chains below, sequenced in a study of shared clonotypes between healthy human individuals. The data were produced by immunoSEQ multiplex PCR, yet TCRdb's version contains in-frame clones alone and is incomplete. The table records 85,000 to 100,000 clones, approximately 63% of them present only once. Sequenced input: memory CD8+ T cells sorted from blood. The subset here: CD45RO+ cells pooled with CCR7-negative TemRA cells. The receptor set was obtained from a man in his thirties or forties in good health.

V usage is TRBV6-1 and J usage is TRBJ1-1; D is perhaps TRBD1 (6 bases). CDR1 is MNHNS, CDR2 SASEGT, per germline. This CDR3 spans 15 amino acids. V gave up 0 bases and J gave up 6 bases, with 14 bases separating them. The CDR3 DNA is TGTGCCAGCAGTGAAGCTCTAGGGGGGGGAGCTGAAGCTTTCTTT. It encodes CASSEALGGGAEAFF.

The genes are TRBV5-1 and TRBJ1-1, with D unresolved. CDR3 length equals 13 residues. V lost 1 base and J lost 0, with 4 bases in between. Per the germline V gene, CDR1 is SGHRS and CDR2 is YFSETQ. The CDR3 sequence is CASSLSLNTEAFF. CDR3 DNA sequence: TGCGCCAGCAGCTTGAGCCTGAACACTGAAGCTTTCTTT.

This clone was counted between two and nine times. The genes are TRBV13 and TRBJ2-3, with TRBD2 matching over 10 bases. Germline trimming cut 5 bases from V and 6 bases from J; bases unmatched to any gene: 14. CDR1 PRHDT and CDR2 FYEKMQ come from the germline V gene (reference sequence). The CDR3 runs 17 residues. This CDR3 reads CASSPWTSGTIQDTQYF. In DNA, the CDR3 is TGTGCCAGCAGCCCTTGGACTAGCGGAACTATTCAGGATACGCAGTATTTT.

The V call is TRBV9, the J call TRBJ2-7; maybe TRBD1 (5 bases). Trimming cost V 5 bases and J 3 bases, with 18 bases left between them. This CDR3 is 15 amino acids long. Germline assignment: CDR1 SGDLS and CDR2 YYNGEE. The CDR3 loop is CASREEQVGVYEQYF. CDR3 bases: TGTGCCAGCAGGGAAGAGCAGGTAGGGGTCTACGAGCAGTACTTC.

This chain joins TRBV4-2 and TRBJ2-7; 12 nucleotides match TRBD2. The CDR3 covers 15 residues. CDR1 and CDR2 (germline): LGHNA, YNFKEQ. J gave up 4 bases and V 0 bases, and 1 base lay outside the gene matches. CDR3 region: CASSQDLAGGYEQYF. The CDR3 nucleotides read TGTGCCAGCAGCCAAGATCTAGCGGGAGGGTACGAGCAGTACTTC.

This clone was counted once. The chain has TRBV4-2 and TRBJ2-7; D remains unclear. In germline, CDR1 is LGHNA, CDR2 YNFKEQ. V lost 0 bases, J lost 0 bases, and 3 bases lay in between. CDR3 length: 13 residues. The CDR3 here is CASSQDVSYEQYF. CDR3 DNA sequence: TGTGCCAGCAGCCAAGACGTCTCCTACGAGCAGTACTTC.

This chain joins TRBV2 and TRBJ1-5, with no clear D. Germline-derived CDR1 and CDR2 are SNHLY and FYNNEI. The CDR3 is made up of 12 amino acids. Trimming pared 1 base from V and 6 bases from J, leaving 4 bases between. The CDR3 sequence: CASSEGSQPQHF. CDR3 nucleotides: TGTGCCAGCAGTGAAGGTTCTCAGCCCCAGCATTTT.

This chain links TRBV7-3 with TRBJ2-7, with D possibly called TRBD1 or TRBD2 (5 bases each). V was cut by 3 bases and J by 5 bases, with 17 bases left in between. In germline, CDR1 is SGHTA, CDR2 FQGTGA. The CDR3 is 15 residues long. The CDR3 reads CASSLYIRGEHEQYF. CDR3 nucleotide sequence: TGTGCCAGCAGCTTGTATATTCGGGGCGAACACGAGCAGTACTTC.

Regarding this clone: This likely stems from a read error, as it lies one base from a far larger clone. The same CDR3 is also encoded by other DNA sequences in this sample. Here the CDR3 DNA reads TGTGCTAGCAGTGGGGGACAGGGTTATGGCTACACCTTC. Protein: CASSGGQGYGYTF. The chain recombines TRBV6-4 with TRBJ1-2, with TRBD1 matching 9 bases. In germline, CDR1 is MRHNA, CDR2 SNTAGT. CDR3 length equals 13 residues.

In its sample, this clone was seen many times. The chain joins TRBV6-4 to TRBJ2-1; D possibly corresponds to TRBD2 (6 bases). The CDR3 runs 16 residues. In germline, CDR1 is MRHNA, CDR2 SNTAGT. Trimming removed 0 bases from V and 1 base from J, with 10 bases in between. This chain's CDR3 is CASSDSMAGSYNEQFF. As DNA, the CDR3 is TGTGCCAGCAGTGACTCGATGGCGGGATCCTACAATGAGCAGTTCTTC.

This clone was detected a few times. The V gene is TRBV5-1, the J gene TRBJ2-1; TRBD1 matches at 10 bases. The length of the CDR3 is 14 residues. Trimming took 5 bases from V and 6 from J; bases not matched to a gene: 5. Germline V gene sequence: CDR1 SGHRS, CDR2 YFSETQ. CDR3 residues: CASRPDRGVNEQFF. The CDR3 DNA follows: TGCGCCAGCAGACCGGACAGGGGGGTCAATGAGCAGTTCTTC.

The count of this clone is one. The J gene is TRBJ2-7, the V gene TRBV15, with TRBD2 as a possible D gene (5 bases). Germline V gene sequence: CDR1 LNHNV, CDR2 YYDKDF (reference sequence). Trimming took off 4 bases at V and 2 bases at J, with 12 bases between the two ends. The CDR3 spans 14 residues. DNA for the CDR3: TGTGCCACCAGCACGCGGACGGGAACCTACGAGCAGTACTTC. Translated, it gives CATSTRTGTYEQYF.